A selection of T cell receptor beta chains follows, all from one sample in a study of cytomegalovirus exposure and HLA in healthy donors. The protocol was immunoSEQ multiplex PCR, while the TCRdb copy is restricted to in-frame clones and leaves out a portion. The repertoire holds 150,000 to 200,000 clones, with around 80% as singletons. What was sequenced was PBMCs. These TCRs come from a woman aged 40 to 49 in good health and CMV-seronegative. CDR3s include the opening cysteine and the closing phenylalanine or tryptophan. D genes are given only for firm matches. The size entry is marked missing in some rows and otherwise reads once, few, many or a size class.

d_call j_call v_call clone_size cdr3_nt cdr3_aa
. TRBJ2-1 TRBV11-3 . TGTGCCAGCAGCTCGAGCAATGAGCAGTTCTTC CASSSSNEQFF
. TRBJ2-3 TRBV30 . TGTGCCTGGAGTGGGTCAGTGAGCACAGATACGCAGTATTTT CAWSGSVSTDTQYF
. TRBJ2-1 TRBV6-1 . TGTGCCAGCAGACCCAGACATAATCCTTACAATGAGCAGTTCTTC CASRPRHNPYNEQFF
. TRBJ1-4 TRBV29-1 . TGCAGCGTTGTGATCGGGGCTAATGAAAAACTGTTTTTT CSVVIGANEKLFF
. TRBJ1-1 TRBV11-2 few TGTGCCAGCAGCTCGGAACCTCAGGGGCCCCTGATCGAAGCTTTCTTT CASSSEPQGPLIEAFF
TRBD1 TRBJ2-7 TRBV9 . TGTGCCAGCAGCGTAGCTTCGGACAGGGCTACTCAGCAGTACTTC CASSVASDRATQQYF
. TRBJ2-1 TRBV10-3 . TGTGCCATCAGCTCACTAGATTACAATGAGCAGTTCTTC CAISSLDYNEQFF
. TRBJ2-5 TRBV9 . TGTGCCAGCAGCGTAGGGGGGACATCAGGAGAGACCCAGTACTTC CASSVGGTSGETQYF
TRBD1 TRBJ1-2 TRBV19 . TGTGCCAGTAGCCAACGGGGGACAGGGTTGGACTATGGCTACACCTTC CASSQRGTGLDYGYTF
TRBD1 TRBJ1-2 TRBV9 . TGTGCCAGCAGCGGCCGGGACAGCCTGTATGGCTACACCTTC CASSGRDSLYGYTF
. TRBJ2-1 TRBV10-3 few TGTGCCATCAGTGAGCCAAATTTGGACTTCCATCCCTACAATGAGCAGTTCTTC CAISEPNLDFHPYNEQFF
TRBD1 TRBJ2-3 TRBV4-1 . TGCGCCAGCAGCTCCCCTGAGGGGGCTTCAGATACGCAGTATTTT CASSSPEGASDTQYF
TRBD1 TRBJ1-1 TRBV7-9 . TGTGCCAGCAGCGAACAGGGGGAGACTGAAGCTTTCTTT CASSEQGETEAFF
TRBD1 TRBJ2-3 TRBV5-1 . TGCGCCAGCAGCCGACAGGGCCCCACAGATACGCAGTATTTT CASSRQGPTDTQYF
. TRBJ2-1 TRBV6-1 . TGTGCCAGCAGTGGATTATACTATGAGCAGTTCTTC CASSGLYYEQFF
. TRBJ2-1 TRBV30 . TGTGCCTGGAGTGTTCCGGGACTTAGCTCCTACAATGAGCAGTTCTTC CAWSVPGLSSYNEQFF
TRBD2 TRBJ2-7 TRBV5-6 once TGTGCCAGCAGCTCCTCCGGACTAGCGGGAGGTATCTCCTACGAGCAGTACTTC CASSSSGLAGGISYEQYF
. TRBJ2-7 TRBV11-3 . TGTGCCAGCAGCATCACCGGCTACGAGCAGTACTTC CASSITGYEQYF
. TRBJ2-5 TRBV10-3 . TGTGCCATCAGTGAATTTAGCGAGACCCAGTACTTC CAISEFSETQYF
. TRBJ1-5 TRBV6-4 . TGTGCCAGCAGTGACTCGGGCAGGAGCAATCAGCCCCAGCATTTT CASSDSGRSNQPQHF
. TRBJ2-7 TRBV19 . TGTGCCAGTAGTATAGGCAGGCAGGGTTACGAGCAGTACTTC CASSIGRQGYEQYF
. TRBJ2-7 TRBV6-5 . TGTGCCAGCAGGAATGCAGGGGAGCACGAGCAGTACTTC CASRNAGEHEQYF
TRBD2 TRBJ2-7 TRBV27 few TGTGCCAGGCAATCGGGGGGGTACTACGAGCAGTACTTC CARQSGGYYEQYF
. TRBJ1-1 TRBV5-4 . TGTGCCAGCAGCTCGGTCTTGAACACTGAAGCTTTCTTT CASSSVLNTEAFF
TRBD2 TRBJ2-1 TRBV13 . TGTGCCAGCAGCCGGAGCGGGGACTCCTACAATGAGCAGTTCTTC CASSRSGDSYNEQFF
. TRBJ2-5 TRBV2 . TGTGCCACCAATCGCGGGTCCCAAGAGACCCAGTACTTC CATNRGSQETQYF
. TRBJ1-2 TRBV7-3 . TGTGCCAGCAGCCCATCACTAAACTATGGCTACACCTTC CASSPSLNYGYTF
. TRBJ1-1 TRBV6-1 . TGTGCCAGCAGAGTAAGGGAGGACACTGAAGCTTTCTTT CASRVREDTEAFF
TRBD2 TRBJ2-1 TRBV30 . TGTGCCTGGACCCTAGGACTAGCGGGAGACAATGAGCAGTTCTTC CAWTLGLAGDNEQFF
. TRBJ2-3 TRBV5-4 . TGTGCCAGCAGCTTTACACGTGCTAGCACAGATACGCAGTATTTT CASSFTRASTDTQYF
TRBD2 TRBJ2-5 TRBV4-1 few TGCGCCAGCAGCCAAGACGGGTTAGCGGGCACCAAAGAGACCCAGTACTTC CASSQDGLAGTKETQYF
TRBD2 TRBJ2-1 TRBV5-1 . TGCGCCAGCAGCTTGGCGACTAGCGGGAGATTGGATGAGCAGTTCTTC CASSLATSGRLDEQFF
. TRBJ1-3 TRBV7-9 . TGTGCCAGCAGCTCACGGGGGGGCGGAAGTCGAAACACCATATATTTT CASSSRGGGSRNTIYF
TRBD1 TRBJ2-1 TRBV7-9 . TGTGCCAGCAGCAAACAGGGGCCCACCTACAATGAGCAGTTCTTC CASSKQGPTYNEQFF
TRBD1 TRBJ1-1 TRBV11-2 . TGTGCCAGCAGCCGAGACAGGGTAGGGCTGAACACTGAAGCTTTCTTT CASSRDRVGLNTEAFF
. TRBJ1-3 TRBV10-3 . TGTGCCATCAGTGTAGATCTAAGCTCTGGAAACACCATATATTTT CAISVDLSSGNTIYF
. TRBJ2-7 TRBV23-1 few TGCGCCAGCAGTTCTCGGGACTCCTACGAGCAGTACTTC CASSSRDSYEQYF
TRBD2 TRBJ2-1 TRBV27 . TGTGCCAGCAGTTTCTTAGGTAGCGGGAACGAGGGTGGGTACAATGAGCAGTTCTTC CASSFLGSGNEGGYNEQFF
TRBD2 TRBJ2-7 TRBV11-2 . TGTGCCAGCAGCTTAGTAGTGACTAGCGGTTCCTACGAGCAGTACTTC CASSLVVTSGSYEQYF
TRBD1 TRBJ1-1 TRBV2 . TGTGCCAGCAGTGAAAGGGGGACAGTGAACACTGAAGCTTTCTTT CASSERGTVNTEAFF
. TRBJ1-5 TRBV2 . TGTGCCAGCAGTGACGGAGAGCCCCAGCATTTT CASSDGEPQHF
TRBD2 TRBJ2-2 TRBV9 . TGTGCCAGCAGCGTAGTCGGCGGGAGTGAGACCGGGGAGCTGTTTTTT CASSVVGGSETGELFF
. TRBJ1-2 TRBV7-9 . TGTGCCAGCAGCTCCTCTGAGGTTGGCTACACCTTC CASSSSEVGYTF
TRBD1 TRBJ2-2 TRBV11-2 . TGTGCCAGCAGCCCAAGACAGGGGGAGGAGACCGGGGAGCTGTTTTTT CASSPRQGEETGELFF
. TRBJ1-3 TRBV30 . TGTGCCTGGATACCCCAGGTGTTCTCTGGAAACACCATATATTTT CAWIPQVFSGNTIYF
. TRBJ1-2 TRBV19 once TGTGCCAGTAGTCGTATCGAAGGGGGAAAGGGTGGCTACACCTTC CASSRIEGGKGGYTF
. TRBJ2-1 TRBV6-5 few TGTGCCAGCAGTGCCGCGCGTAACAATGAGCAGTTCTTC CASSAARNNEQFF
. TRBJ1-1 TRBV5-6 . TGTGCCAGCAGCCCCCGGACAATGAACACTGAAGCTTTCTTT CASSPRTMNTEAFF
TRBD2 TRBJ2-1 TRBV2 . TGTGCCAGCAGGGGGGAAGCGGGAGGGCCTGGGGAGCAGTTCTTC CASRGEAGGPGEQFF
. TRBJ1-1 TRBV5-1 . TGCGCCAGCAGCTGGGGAGGCACTGAAGCTTTCTTT CASSWGGTEAFF
TRBD1 TRBJ1-4 TRBV11-3 . TGTGCCAGCAGCCCGGGGACAGACCGTAATGAAAAACTGTTTTTT CASSPGTDRNEKLFF
TRBD2 TRBJ2-1 TRBV9 . TGTGCCAGCAGCGTAGCGGCGGGAGTATCAGGAAATGAGCAGTTCTTC CASSVAAGVSGNEQFF
. TRBJ2-1 TRBV30 . TGTGCCTGGAGCCCGTTTGGGGGCGACTTAGCGGGCTCCTACAATGAGCAGTTCTTC CAWSPFGGDLAGSYNEQFF
. TRBJ1-2 TRBV5-6 . TGTGCCAGCAGCTTGGCCAGGGGCCTAATCTATGGCTACACCTTC CASSLARGLIYGYTF